Below are 27 T cell receptor beta chains sequenced from a single sample in a study of human T cells and chemical hapten exposure. Time point noted: pre-sensitization, week 0. The treatment is: therapeutic diphenylcyclopropenone sensitization with weekly scalp DPC. MiXCR was run by TCRdb on the RACE reads, yielding one entry per CDR3 protein. The top ten clones hold more than 0.95% of a sample with fewer than 300,000 distinct CDR3 sequences, just under 8% of them seen once. The source was whole blood, collected in connection with sensitization to the hapten diphenylcyclopropenone (DPC). The receptors here all came from a man aged 18 to 35 with alopecia areata. Some clones in this sample may be carry-over from other donors' samples.

This clonotype was found a few times. The gene calls are TRBV11-2 and TRBJ2-7, with 8 bases fitting TRBD1. Unmatched junction bases numbered 16, after V lost 0 bases and J lost 6 bases. Germline loops: CDR1 SGHAT, CDR2 FQNNGV. CDR3 size: 18 residues. The CDR3: CASSLDGRQGLWATEQYF. The CDR3 DNA follows: TGTGCCAGCAGCTTAGATGGAAGACAGGGGCTTTGGGCGACCGAGCAGTACTTC.

This clonotype was seen repeatedly, ten times or more. The DNA for the CDR3 is TGTGCCAGCAGTCAAGGACAGGGGAGGGGGGCTTTCTTT. It is translated as CASSQGQGRGAFF. The J gene is TRBJ1-1, the V gene TRBV6-5, with 9 bases lining up with TRBD1. Germline V CDR1 and CDR2: MNHEY, SVGAGI. J gave up 11 bases and V 5 bases, and 9 bases lay outside the gene matches. The CDR3 spans 13 residues.

CDR3 DNA: TGTGCCAGCAGCCAGACGGTGAGCACAGATACGCAGTATTTT. It specifies CASSQTVSTDTQYF. This chain joins TRBV7-9 and TRBJ2-3; D gene ambiguous. Trimming pared 5 bases from V and 0 bases from J, leaving 9 bases between. CDR3 size: 14 residues. CDR1 SEHNR and CDR2 FQNEAQ come from the germline V gene (reference sequence). Based on the CDR3 plus reference TRBV7-9 and TRBJ2-3, the full variable domain is DTGVSQNPRHKITKRGQNVTFRCDPISEHNRLYWYRQTLGQGPEFLTYFQNEAQLEKSRLLSDRFSAERPKGSFSTLEIQRTEQGDSAMYLCASSQTVSTDTQYFGPGTRLTVL.

The chain couples TRBV6-5 to TRBJ2-7; D is unresolved. Germline V CDR1 and CDR2: MNHEY, SVGAGI. V was cut by 2 bases and J by 4 bases, with 9 bases left in between. This CDR3 has 13 amino acids. The CDR3: CASSYEVGYEQYV. CDR3 nucleotides: TGTGCCAGCAGTTACGAAGTTGGGTACGAGCAGTACGTC.

This clonotype turned up a few times. The chain is built from TRBV4-1 and TRBJ1-1; D call uncertain. Per germline, CDR1 MGHRA and CDR2 YSYEKL. CDR3 length: 16 amino acids. The germline V and J ends were trimmed by 0 bases and 1 base, with 12 bases remaining between them. CDR3 sequence reads: CASSQDRGRRNTEAFF. DNA of the CDR3: TGCGCCAGCAGCCAAGATCGTGGCAGACGGAACACTGAAGCTTTCTTT.

This clonotype came up a few times. The chain carries TRBV29-1 and TRBJ2-1; D ambiguous. Germline loops: CDR1 SQVTM, CDR2 ANQGSEA. This CDR3 is built from 13 residues. Trimming cost V 2 bases and J 12 bases, with 17 bases left between them. This chain's CDR3 is CSVETQDRMGQFF. The DNA of the CDR3 is TGCAGCGTTGAAACCCAGGACCGCATGGGGCAGTTCTTC.

This clonotype was detected many times. The gene calls are TRBV6-4 and TRBJ2-7; D is perhaps TRBD1 (5 bases). Looked up from germline, CDR1 is MRHNA and CDR2 is SNTAGT. Trimming took off 3 bases at V and 4 bases at J, with 13 bases between the two ends. CDR3 length: 14 residues. CDR3 nucleotides: TGTGCCAGCAGTGAGGCGTGGGGCGTTTACGAGCAGTACGTC. Encoded protein: CASSEAWGVYEQYV.

The sample holds a few counts of this clonotype. V gene TRBV13 combines with J gene TRBJ2-1; D unclear. The CDR3 is made up of 13 amino acids. Germline assignment: CDR1 PRHDT and CDR2 FYEKMQ (reference sequence). The germline V and J ends were trimmed by 0 bases and 6 bases, with 6 bases remaining between them. CDR3 nucleotides: TGTGCCAGCAGCTTAGGCGGCACCAATGAGCAGTTCTTC. Its translation: CASSLGGTNEQFF.

The chain has TRBV12-3 or TRBV12-4 and TRBJ2-3; TRBD1 matches at 9 bases. The CDR3 is 15 residues long. J gave up 2 bases and V 5 bases, and 5 bases lay outside the gene matches. The CDR3 is CASSPGTGFTDTQYF. In nucleotides, the CDR3 is TGTGCCAGCAGTCCCGGGACAGGGTTCACAGATACGCAGTATTTT.

This clonotype was seen more than once but under ten times. The chain uses TRBV27 and TRBJ1-2; possibly TRBD1 for D (6 bases). The CDR3 is 15 amino acids. Germline CDR1 reads MNHEY; CDR2 reads SMNVEV (reference sequence). With 2 bases removed from V and 3 bases from J, the gap between germline ends came to 13 bases. The CDR3 protein is CASSLHQGKDYGYTF. CDR3 coding DNA: TGTGCCAGCAGTTTACATCAGGGGAAGGACTATGGCTACACCTTC.

The J gene is TRBJ1-2, the V gene TRBV6-2 or TRBV6-3; D not certain. The CDR3 is 17 amino acids. Trimming stripped 0 bases from V and 1 base from J, with 15 bases between. Germline V gene sequence: CDR1 MNHEY, CDR2 SVGEGT. Written as DNA, the CDR3 is TGTGCCAGCAGTTACTCGATTCCAGGACGTATTAACTATGGCTACACCTTC. It encodes CASSYSIPGRINYGYTF.

This clonotype was observed many times. The gene calls are TRBV10-3 and TRBJ2-7, with D possibly TRBD1 on 5 matching bases. The V end lost 0 bases, the J end lost 0 bases, and 9 bases lay between the germline ends. The CDR3 covers 15 residues. Germline loops: CDR1 ENHRY, CDR2 SYGVKD. The CDR3 DNA reads TGTGCCATCAGTGAGTCGAACAGGATCTCCTACGAGCAGTACTTC. Its protein product is CAISESNRISYEQYF.

This clonotype was seen repeatedly, ten times or more. This rearrangement joins TRBV3-1 to TRBJ1-3; perhaps TRBD1 as D (6 bases). Trimming took off 5 bases at V and 2 bases at J, with 10 bases between the two ends. Germline V gene sequence: CDR1 LGHDT, CDR2 YNNKEL (reference sequence). The CDR3 has 14 amino acids. The CDR3 protein is CASSFQGPGNTIYF. As DNA, the CDR3 is TGTGCCAGCAGCTTTCAGGGGCCTGGAAACACCATATATTTT.

This clonotype came up many times. The chain has TRBV7-9 and TRBJ2-5, with D tentatively TRBD1 (7 bases). The CDR3 totals 16 residues. Germline lookup yields CDR1 SEHNR and CDR2 FQNEAQ (reference sequence). Trimming took off 4 bases at V and 4 bases at J, with 19 bases between the two ends. The CDR3 is CASSSSLEGARETQYF. CDR3 DNA: TGTGCCAGCAGCTCCTCACTGGAGGGGGCGAGAGAGACCCAGTACTTC.

This rearrangement joins TRBV11-2 to TRBJ2-1; D gene uncertain. The CDR3 covers 11 residues. From germline, CDR1 is SGHAT and CDR2 FQNNGV. The V gene lost 1 base and the J gene lost 15 bases, with 10 bases spanning the gap. The CDR3: CASSLGLVWFF. CDR3 in DNA: TGTGCCAGCAGCTTAGGGCTAGTATGGTTCTTC.

This clonotype has a handful of counts. The chain recombines TRBV6-2 or TRBV6-3 with TRBJ1-2; unclear D gene. Germline CDR1 and CDR2: MNHEY and SVGEGT. V lost 6 bases to trimming and J lost 2 bases, with 16 bases between them. The CDR3 is 15 amino acids. This chain's CDR3 is CASSYGPLQNYGYTF. The DNA for the CDR3 is TGTGCCAGCAGCTACGGACCGTTACAAAACTATGGCTACACCTTC.

This clonotype was seen a few times. The chain recombines TRBV7-2 with TRBJ2-3; weak D call: TRBD1 (5 bases). Between the trimmed V and J ends, which lost 2 bases and 0 bases, there was a span of 9 bases. CDR1 and CDR2 from the germline V gene are SGHTA and FQGNSA. The CDR3 extends over 15 amino acids. The CDR3 loop reads CASSLMAGSTDTQYF. CDR3 nucleotides: TGTGCCAGCAGCTTAATGGCAGGGAGCACAGATACGCAGTATTTT.

This clonotype was picked up a small number of times. This chain uses TRBV10-3 with TRBJ1-6, with D uncertain. The V and J ends lost 3 bases and 6 bases respectively, with 12 bases between them. Germline lookup yields CDR1 ENHRY and CDR2 SYGVKD. This CDR3 is 15 amino acids long. CDR3 sequence reads: CAISDPTRTNSPLHF. For the CDR3, the DNA is TGTGCCATCAGTGACCCGACAAGGACTAATTCACCCCTCCACTTT.

The table lists this clonotype with a few counts. CDR3 residues: CASSYGRAYGYTF. For the CDR3, the DNA is TGTGCCAGCAGTTACGGACGGGCCTATGGCTACACCTTC. This chain links TRBV6-2 or TRBV6-3 with TRBJ1-2; D ambiguous. V dropped 2 bases and J dropped 4 bases, with 8 bases sitting between them. CDR1 MNHEY and CDR2 SVGEGT come from the germline V gene. CDR3 length equals 13 residues.

This chain connects TRBV10-3 to TRBJ1-2; D unresolved. V dropped 7 bases and J dropped 4 bases, with 16 bases sitting between them. The CDR3 length is 14 residues. The germline CDR1 and CDR2 sequences are ENHRY and SYGVKD. Written as DNA, the CDR3 is TGTGCCATCACCCGCCCCGGGATTGGCTATGGCTACACCTTC. Its protein is CAITRPGIGYGYTF.

V gene TRBV15 combines with J gene TRBJ1-1; the D is unclear. Germline V CDR1 and CDR2: LNHNV, YYDKDF (reference sequence). CDR3 size: 17 residues. Trimming shortened V by 4 bases and J by 0 bases, and 18 bases separated the two germline ends. The chain's CDR3 is CATSTRGRNYMNTEAFF. The CDR3 region has the DNA TGTGCCACCAGCACACGAGGACGGAATTATATGAACACTGAAGCTTTCTTT. Together with reference TRBV15 and TRBJ1-1, the CDR3 gives the full variable domain: DAMVIQNPRYQVTQFGKPVTLSCSQTLNHNVMYWYQQKSSQAPKLLFHYYDKDFNNEADTPDNFQSRRPNTSFCFLDIRSPGLGDTAMYLCATSTRGRNYMNTEAFFGQGTRLTVV.

The rearrangement links TRBV6-1 to TRBJ2-7; D ambiguous. Trimming pared 2 bases from V and 1 base from J, leaving 12 bases between. Germline V gene sequence: CDR1 MNHNS, CDR2 SASEGT. This CDR3 comprises 15 residues. This chain's CDR3 is CASSEYRIYSYEQYF. DNA for the CDR3: TGTGCCAGCAGTGAATATAGAATCTATTCCTACGAGCAGTACTTC.

CDR3 in amino acids: CASSQDPETQYF. Here the CDR3 DNA reads TGCGCCAGCAGCCAAGATCCCGAGACCCAGTACTTC. The chain combines TRBV4-1 with TRBJ2-5; D not certain. Germline loops: CDR1 MGHRA, CDR2 YSYEKL. The CDR3 has 12 amino acids. Trimming took 0 bases from V and 5 from J, leaving 4 bases between them.

The chain carries TRBV3-1 and TRBJ2-3; no clear D. V lost 0 bases, J lost 11 bases, and 12 bases lay in between. From germline, CDR1 is LGHDT and CDR2 YNNKEL (reference sequence). The CDR3 loop spans 13 amino acids. CDR3 sequence reads: CASSQDLVREQYF. CDR3 nucleotide sequence: TGTGCCAGCAGCCAAGATCTTGTAAGGGAGCAGTATTTT.

This clonotype was counted a few times. In DNA form, the CDR3 reads TGTGCCAGCAGTTGGGGACTTCCCGACAATGAGCAGTTCTTC. Translating gives CASSWGLPDNEQFF. This chain uses TRBV6-2 or TRBV6-3 with TRBJ2-1; TRBD2 is a possible D gene (6 bases). Per the germline V gene, CDR1 is MNHEY and CDR2 is SVGEGT. Deletions cut 4 bases from V and 5 bases from J, with 12 bases between. This CDR3 region has 14 residues.

The chain joins TRBV7-9 to TRBJ2-1, with TRBD2 matching 15 bases. Trimming cost V 3 bases and J 0 bases; bases outside gene matches: 6. Germline CDR1 reads SEHNR; CDR2 reads FQNEAQ (reference sequence). The CDR3 totals 19 residues. The CDR3 loop is CASSFGTSGGPVSYNEQFF. The CDR3 region has the DNA TGTGCCAGCAGCTTTGGGACTAGCGGGGGGCCGGTCTCCTACAATGAGCAGTTCTTC.

The chain uses TRBV29-1 and TRBJ1-1, with D maybe TRBD1 (6 bases). V was cut by 7 bases and J by 5 bases, with 23 bases left in between. This CDR3 is 15 amino acids long. From germline, CDR1 is SQVTM and CDR2 ANQGSEA. CDR3 in DNA: TGCAGCGCGAACGTCTGGGGGGCGAGATTGACTGAAGCTTTCTTT. Protein sequence: CSANVWGARLTEAFF.